The 4 T cell receptor beta chains listed next were all sequenced from one sample in a study of cytotoxic CD8 clonotypes in ibrutinib-treated CLL. The repertoire was sequenced with immunoSEQ multiplex PCR; TCRdb's copy has only in-frame clones and lacks some. This table holds 150,000 or so clones, approximately 91% found once. Here the sequenced sample was PBMCs, taken at disease progression, from a patient treated with ibrutinib. The receptors derive from a human donor with chronic lymphocytic leukemia.

This clone appeared a single time. The chain couples TRBV5-1 to TRBJ1-1; 8 bases match TRBD1. This CDR3 has 16 amino acids. Germline CDR1 is SGHRS and CDR2 is YFSETQ. V lost 4 bases and J lost 2; bases outside the gene matches: 10. CDR3 bases: TGCGCCAGCAGCCACAGTACCGGGACAGGTAACACTGAAGCTTTCTTT. Amino acid sequence: CASSHSTGTGNTEAFF.

V usage is TRBV19 and J usage is TRBJ1-4; a possible D gene is TRBD1 (5 bases). The V gene lost 6 bases and the J gene lost 0 bases, with 11 bases spanning the gap. The CDR3 is 15 amino acids. Germline CDR1 reads LNHDA; CDR2 reads SQIVND (reference sequence). In DNA, the CDR3 is TGTGCCAGTAGGAAAGAGGGGACAACTAATGAAAAACTGTTTTTT. Residues: CASRKEGTTNEKLFF.

This clone has just one count. The rearrangement links TRBV5-5 to TRBJ1-2; possibly TRBD1 for D (5 bases). The CDR3 extends over 14 amino acids. Germline V gives CDR1 SGHKS, CDR2 YYEKEE (reference sequence). Trimming stripped 4 bases from V and 4 bases from J, with 14 bases between. For the CDR3, the DNA is TGTGCCAGCAGCCAAATCAGGGAAGGCTATGGCTACACCTTC. This gives the protein CASSQIREGYGYTF.

This chain links TRBV27 with TRBJ2-3; possibly TRBD2 for D (5 bases). The length of the CDR3 is 13 residues. V shed 2 bases and J shed 4 bases, with 7 bases lying between them. Germline lookup yields CDR1 MNHEY and CDR2 SMNVEV (reference sequence). CDR3 DNA sequence: TGTGCCAGCAGTTTAGGACTTTCAGATACGCAGTATTTT. This gives the protein CASSLGLSDTQYF.